Listed here are 21 T cell receptor beta chains from one sample, sequenced in a study of CD8 T cells in Susac syndrome. Random hexamers were used to reverse transcribe 0.5 to 1 ug of RNA. TCRdb fed the immunoSEQ multiplex PCR reads into MiXCR, producing one record per CDR3 protein. The data show 250,000 to 300,000 distinct CDR3 sequences, about 85% seen once. The source material was CD8+ T cells from PBMCs. The receptors originated from a human donor with multiple sclerosis.

The rearrangement links TRBV27 to TRBJ2-2; 11 bases fit TRBD2. J gave up 6 bases and V 0 bases, and 9 bases lay outside the gene matches. The CDR3 totals 18 residues. Germline assignment: CDR1 MNHEY and CDR2 SMNVEV (reference sequence). This chain's CDR3 is CASSLSGVAGGPAGELFF. The DNA for the CDR3 is TGTGCCAGCAGTTTATCCGGGGTAGCGGGAGGGCCTGCCGGGGAGCTGTTTTTT.

This sequence joins TRBV27 and TRBJ2-2; D not resolved. The germline V gene has CDR1 MNHEY and CDR2 SMNVEV (reference sequence). The V and J ends lost 0 bases and 8 bases respectively, with 4 bases between them. This CDR3 is built from 12 residues. The CDR3 loop reads CASSLSEGELFF. CDR3 DNA sequence: TGTGCCAGCAGTTTATCGGAGGGGGAGCTGTTTTTT.

This sequence joins TRBV2 and TRBJ1-2, with D possibly being TRBD1 (5 bases). Looked up from germline, CDR1 is SNHLY and CDR2 is FYNNEI. The V end was cut by 0 bases, the J end by 5 bases, with 13 bases between. This CDR3 comprises 15 residues. CDR3: CASSEAGSQGYGYTF. The CDR3 region has the DNA TGTGCCAGCAGTGAAGCCGGCTCCCAGGGTTATGGCTACACCTTC.

This chain uses TRBV28 with TRBJ2-3; 11 positions agree with TRBD2. V lost 3 bases to trimming and J lost 1 base; unmatched junction nucleotides: 6. Looked up from germline, CDR1 is MDHEN and CDR2 is SYDVKM. This CDR3 contains 17 residues. CDR3 region: CASSLTTSGGGTDTQYF. CDR3 bases: TGTGCCAGCAGTTTGACCACTAGCGGGGGAGGCACAGATACGCAGTATTTT.

The CDR3 loop reads CASMDSLLVYEQYF. The CDR3 nucleotides are TGTGCCAGTATGGACAGTCTGCTTGTCTACGAGCAGTACTTC. The gene calls are TRBV5-6 and TRBJ2-7; perhaps TRBD1 as D (6 bases). The CDR3 is 14 amino acids. V was shortened by 8 bases and J by 3 bases, with 18 bases between the two germline ends. Germline V lookup: CDR1 SGHDT, CDR2 YYEEEE.

The chain joins TRBV29-1 to TRBJ1-2; no reliable D call. The CDR3 extends over 11 amino acids. Germline V gene sequence: CDR1 SQVTM, CDR2 ANQGSEA. Trimming pared 1 base from V and 8 bases from J, leaving 8 bases between. The CDR3 DNA is TGCAGCGTTGAAGGTCTTCGGGGCTACACCTTC. Residues: CSVEGLRGYTF.

This clonotype was seen a single time. The chain links TRBV14 to TRBJ2-1; 13 nucleotides align to TRBD2. CDR1 and CDR2 (germline): SGHDN, FVKESK. J was trimmed by 4 bases and V by 4 bases; bases with no gene match: 4. The CDR3 is 16 residues long. The CDR3 DNA reads TGTGCCAGCAGCCCCGGGACTAGCGGGAAGTACAATGAGCAGTTCTTC. It specifies CASSPGTSGKYNEQFF.

This clonotype was recorded only once. This chain joins TRBV27 and TRBJ2-1, with D uncertain. CDR1 and CDR2 from the germline V gene are MNHEY and SMNVEV (reference sequence). V lost 5 bases, J lost 3 bases, and 11 bases lay in between. CDR3 length: 14 amino acids. The CDR3 DNA follows: TGTGCCAGCAGTCCTCGGCCCTTCTACAATGAGCAGTTCTTC. Protein product: CASSPRPFYNEQFF.

The chain couples TRBV9 to TRBJ2-3, with TRBD2 identical over 7 bases. This CDR3 has 15 amino acids. Germline assignment: CDR1 SGDLS and CDR2 YYNGEE. Trimming took 6 bases from V and 0 from J; bases not matched to a gene: 7. The CDR3 protein is CASNLAGSSTDTQYF. The CDR3 bases are TGTGCCAGCAACTTAGCGGGTTCTAGCACAGATACGCAGTATTTT.

The gene calls are TRBV5-1 and TRBJ2-7; possible D gene TRBD1, 6 bases. This CDR3 contains 15 residues. V was clipped by 1 base and J by 2 bases, with 13 bases between them. The germline V gene has CDR1 SGHRS and CDR2 YFSETQ. CDR3 loop: CASSLRTGMAYEQYF. CDR3 bases: TGCGCCAGCAGCTTGCGAACAGGGATGGCCTACGAGCAGTACTTC.

The chain uses TRBV27 and TRBJ2-7; 7 bases map to TRBD1. The CDR3 is made up of 14 amino acids. Germline lookup yields CDR1 MNHEY and CDR2 SMNVEV (reference sequence). Trimming at V came to 4 bases and at J to 9 bases, leaving 12 bases not matched to a gene. For the CDR3, the DNA is TGTGCCAGCAGTTATATCGGGACAGCAAACGGGCAGTACTTC. Its translation is CASSYIGTANGQYF.

The rearrangement uses TRBV7-8 and TRBJ2-5; TRBD2 aligns across 14 bases. CDR1 and CDR2 from the germline V gene are SGHVS and FQNEAQ. The CDR3 covers 17 residues. V shed 1 base and J 1 base; nucleotides not matched to a gene: 2. CDR3 sequence reads: CASSLGLAGGIQETQYF. The CDR3, as DNA: TGTGCCAGCAGCTTAGGACTAGCGGGAGGGATCCAAGAGACCCAGTACTTC.

CDR3 coding DNA: TGTGCCAGCAGCTTTGGGACAGGAGAGGGGTACGAGCAGTACTTC. Encoded protein: CASSFGTGEGYEQYF. This sequence joins TRBV11-2 and TRBJ2-7; 8 bases are shared with TRBD1. Germline-derived CDR1 and CDR2 are SGHAT and FQNNGV. This CDR3 is 15 amino acids long. The V gene end was trimmed by 3 bases and the J gene end by 4 bases; junction bases not matched to a gene: 8.

This clonotype was counted once. The chain combines TRBV29-1 with TRBJ1-2; no reliable D call. The germline V gene has CDR1 SQVTM and CDR2 ANQGSEA. The CDR3 extends over 11 amino acids. V gave up 4 bases and J gave up 3 bases, with 6 bases separating them. The CDR3 nucleotides read TGCAGCGTTGTGGGCGACTATGGCTACACCTTC. Protein product: CSVVGDYGYTF. The variable domain in full, completed from reference TRBV29-1 and TRBJ1-2, reads SAVISQKPSRDICQRGTSLTIQCQVDSQVTMMFWYRQQPGQSLTLIATANQGSEATYESGFVIDKFPISRPNLTFSTLTVSNMSPEDSSIYLCSVVGDYGYTFGSGTRLTVV.

The sample holds one count of this clonotype. J is TRBJ1-2 and V is TRBV9, with a possible D match to TRBD1 (6 bases). The germline V and J ends were trimmed by 4 bases and 4 bases, with 14 bases remaining between them. The CDR3 consists of 14 residues. Looked up from germline, CDR1 is SGDLS and CDR2 is YYNGEE. CDR3 protein: CASSPSDSSYGYTF. As DNA, the CDR3 is TGTGCCAGCAGCCCTTCGGACAGTTCCTATGGCTACACCTTC.

The chain joins TRBV28 to TRBJ2-7; D might be TRBD1 or TRBD2, each matching 5 bases. Per germline, CDR1 MDHEN and CDR2 SYDVKM. The CDR3 runs to 18 residues. Deletions cut 4 bases from V and 5 bases from J, with 27 bases between. The CDR3 is CASSSVTLDGKGFHEQYF. The DNA for the CDR3 is TGTGCCAGCAGTTCTGTTACCCTTGACGGGAAGGGGTTCCACGAGCAGTACTTC. Based on the CDR3 plus reference TRBV28 and TRBJ2-7, the full variable domain is DVKVTQSSRYLVKRTGEKVFLECVQDMDHENMFWYRQDPGLGLRLIYFSYDVKMKEKGDIPEGYSVSREKKERFSLILESASTNQTSMYLCASSSVTLDGKGFHEQYFGPGTRLTVT.

Comment on this clonotype: One end of the junction is discordant with germline, which a read error may explain. V and J are TRBV13 and TRBJ1-1; TRBD1 is a possible D gene (6 bases). Germline-derived CDR1 and CDR2 are PRHDT and FYEKMQ (reference sequence). The CDR3 has 15 residues. CDR3 nucleotides: TGTGCCAGCAGCCTAGGGGGGGCCCCGAACACTGAAGCTTTCTTT. Translation gives CASSLGGAPNTEAFF.

This clonotype was observed a few times. This chain links TRBV6-1 with TRBJ1-1; the D gene is possibly TRBD1 (5 bases). The V end lost 4 bases, the J end lost 3 bases, and 9 bases lay between the germline ends. The CDR3 totals 13 residues. The germline CDR1 and CDR2 sequences are MNHNS and SASEGT. In DNA, the CDR3 is TGTGCCAGCAGTGTGACAGCGTACACTGAAGCTTTCTTT. Its translation is CASSVTAYTEAFF.

The chain uses TRBV9 and TRBJ1-1; no clear D gene. V shed 0 bases and J shed 0 bases, with 6 bases lying between them. The CDR3 consists of 14 residues. Germline V gene sequence: CDR1 SGDLS, CDR2 YYNGEE. The DNA of the CDR3 is TGTGCCAGCAGCGTAGCTGCGGTGAACACTGAAGCTTTCTTT. It specifies CASSVAAVNTEAFF.

This clonotype was seen once. The chain uses TRBV5-1 and TRBJ1-1; D is possibly TRBD1 (6 bases). This CDR3 is built from 16 residues. The V gene's germline CDR1 is SGHRS and CDR2 YFSETQ. Between the trimmed V and J ends, which lost 4 bases and 3 bases, there was a span of 19 bases. CDR3 sequence: CASSPRTAGRDTEAFF. DNA of the CDR3: TGCGCCAGCAGCCCGCGGACAGCGGGTAGGGACACTGAAGCTTTCTTT.

This chain connects TRBV28 to TRBJ1-2; D not certain. The ends were cut back, 8 bases at V and 4 bases at J, with 14 bases in the middle. There are 13 residues in the CDR3. Per the germline V gene, CDR1 is MDHEN and CDR2 is SYDVKM. CDR3 protein: CASGYATSYGYTF. The CDR3 DNA reads as TGTGCCAGCGGATACGCAACAAGCTATGGCTACACCTTC.